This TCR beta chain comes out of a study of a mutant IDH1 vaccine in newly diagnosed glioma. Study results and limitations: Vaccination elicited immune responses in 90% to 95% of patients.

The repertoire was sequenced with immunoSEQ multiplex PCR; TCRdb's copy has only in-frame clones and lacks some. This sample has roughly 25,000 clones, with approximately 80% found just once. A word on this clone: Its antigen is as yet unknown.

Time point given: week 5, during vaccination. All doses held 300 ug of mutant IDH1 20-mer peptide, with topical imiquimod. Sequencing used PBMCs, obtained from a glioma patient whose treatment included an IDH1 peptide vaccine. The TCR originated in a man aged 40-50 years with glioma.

This chain's CDR3 is CASSQDQFSSSYNEQFF. In nucleotides, the CDR3 is TGCGCCAGCAGCCAAGATCAGTTCTCAAGCTCCTACAATGAGCAGTTCTTC. The J gene is TRBJ2-1, the V gene TRBV4-3; D not certain. Germline V gives CDR1 LGHNA, CDR2 YSLEER. The CDR3 is 17 amino acids. V was clipped by 0 bases and J by 0 bases, with 12 bases between them.